Listed here is a single T cell receptor (beta chain). As yet, its antigen is unknown. A deep-level run was used for the assay. Over several immunoSEQ plates, each subset's genomic DNA was distributed in even portions. Clones were read by immunoSEQ multiplex PCR, and TCRdb kept only the in-frame ones, dropping some. The profile shows roughly 1,000,000 clones, 75% to 85% of them singletons. CDR1 and CDR2 from the germline V gene are SQVTM and ANQGSEA. The CDR3 is made up of 13 amino acids. Trimming removed 6 bases from V and 7 bases from J, with 19 bases in between. This sample is part of a study of shared clonotypes between healthy human individuals. Broader study findings: The four-donor shared clonotypes exceeded non-shared clonotypes in generation probability, with non-shared ones scoring lower.

V usage is TRBV29-1 and J usage is TRBJ2-7; D might be TRBD2 (6 bases). The sequenced sample consisted of memory CD4+ T cells from PBMCs. Subset meaning: CD45RA-negative fraction. The TCR sequence derives from a man aged 18 to 35 in good health. Some clones in this sample may be carry-over from other donors' samples. Here the CDR3 DNA reads TGCAGCGTAGAACGCGGGACTGCCGGGGAGCAGTACTTC. Translating it yields CSVERGTAGEQYF.